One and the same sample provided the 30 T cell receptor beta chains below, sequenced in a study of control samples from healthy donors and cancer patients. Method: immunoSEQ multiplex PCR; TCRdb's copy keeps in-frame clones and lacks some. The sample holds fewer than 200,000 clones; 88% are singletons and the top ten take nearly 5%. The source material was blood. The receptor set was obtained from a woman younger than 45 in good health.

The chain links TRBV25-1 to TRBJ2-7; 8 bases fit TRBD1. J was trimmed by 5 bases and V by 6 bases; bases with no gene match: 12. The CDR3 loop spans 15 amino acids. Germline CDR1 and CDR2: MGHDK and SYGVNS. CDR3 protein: CASRSTGTGGNEQYF. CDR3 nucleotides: TGTGCCAGCAGATCGACCGGGACAGGTGGAAACGAGCAGTACTTC.

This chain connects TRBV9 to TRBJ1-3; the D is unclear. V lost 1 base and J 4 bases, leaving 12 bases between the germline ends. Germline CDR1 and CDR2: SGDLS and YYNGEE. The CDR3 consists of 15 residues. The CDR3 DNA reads TGTGCCAGCAGCGTATCTGATCTGGGGGGAAACACCATATATTTT. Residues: CASSVSDLGGNTIYF.

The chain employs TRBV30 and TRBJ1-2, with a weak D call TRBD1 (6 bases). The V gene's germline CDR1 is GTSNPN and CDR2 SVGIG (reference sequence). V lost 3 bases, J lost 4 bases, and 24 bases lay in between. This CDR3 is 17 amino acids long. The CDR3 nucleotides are TGTGCCTGGAGGGGATCGAAGTGGGTGGGGGCGATCTATGGCTACACCTTC. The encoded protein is CAWRGSKWVGAIYGYTF. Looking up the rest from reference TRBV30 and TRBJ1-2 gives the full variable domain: SQTIHQWPATLVQPVGSPLSLECTVEGTSNPNLYWYRQAAGRGLQLLFYSVGIGQISSEVPQNLSASRPQDRQFILSSKKLLLSDSGFYLCAWRGSKWVGAIYGYTFGSGTRLTVV.

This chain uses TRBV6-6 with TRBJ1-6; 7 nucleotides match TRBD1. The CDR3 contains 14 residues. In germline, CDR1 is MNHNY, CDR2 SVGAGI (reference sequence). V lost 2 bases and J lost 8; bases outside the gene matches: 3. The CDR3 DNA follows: TGTGCCAGCAGTTACAGCCAGGGGGATTCACCCCTCCACTTT. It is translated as CASSYSQGDSPLHF.

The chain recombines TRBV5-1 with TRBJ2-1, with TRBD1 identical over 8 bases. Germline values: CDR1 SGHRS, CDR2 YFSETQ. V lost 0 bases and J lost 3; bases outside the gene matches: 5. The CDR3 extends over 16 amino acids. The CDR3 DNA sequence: TGCGCCAGCAGCTTGGTTCCGACAGGGGTCTACAATGAGCAGTTCTTC. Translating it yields CASSLVPTGVYNEQFF.

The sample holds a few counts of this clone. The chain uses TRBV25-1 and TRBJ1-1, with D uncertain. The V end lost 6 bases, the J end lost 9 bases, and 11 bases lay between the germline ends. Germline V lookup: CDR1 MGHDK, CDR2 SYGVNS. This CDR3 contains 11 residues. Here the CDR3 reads CASRWAEKAFF. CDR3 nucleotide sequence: TGTGCCAGCAGGTGGGCAGAGAAAGCTTTCTTT.

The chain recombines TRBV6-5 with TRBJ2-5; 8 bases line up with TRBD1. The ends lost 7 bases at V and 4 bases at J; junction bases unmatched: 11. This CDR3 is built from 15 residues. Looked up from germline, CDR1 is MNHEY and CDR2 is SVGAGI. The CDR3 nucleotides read TGTGCCAGCAATGGCTGGACAGGGACACGAGAGACCCAGTACTTC. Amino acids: CASNGWTGTRETQYF.

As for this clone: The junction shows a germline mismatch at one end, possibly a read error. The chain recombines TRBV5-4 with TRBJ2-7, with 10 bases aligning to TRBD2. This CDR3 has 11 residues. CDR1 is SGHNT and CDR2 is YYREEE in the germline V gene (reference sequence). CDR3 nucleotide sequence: TGTGCCAGCAGTCAAAGCGGGAGGGCCGTTTTC. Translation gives CASSQSGRAVF. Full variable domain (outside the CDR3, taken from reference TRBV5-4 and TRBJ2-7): ETGVTQSPTHLIKTRGQQVTLRCSSQSGHNTVSWYQQALGQGPQFIFQYYREEENGRGNFPPRFSGLQFPNYSSELNVNALELDDSALYLCASSQSGRAVFGPGTRLTVT.

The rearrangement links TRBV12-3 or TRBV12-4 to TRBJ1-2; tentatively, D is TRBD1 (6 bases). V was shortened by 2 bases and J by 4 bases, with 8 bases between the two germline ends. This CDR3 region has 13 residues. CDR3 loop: CASSLQDSYGYTF. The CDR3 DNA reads TGTGCCAGCAGTTTACAGGACAGCTATGGCTACACCTTC.

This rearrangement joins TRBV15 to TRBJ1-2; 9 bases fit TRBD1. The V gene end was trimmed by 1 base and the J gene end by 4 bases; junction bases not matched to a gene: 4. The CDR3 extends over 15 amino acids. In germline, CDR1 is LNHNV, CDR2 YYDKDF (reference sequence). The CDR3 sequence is CATSRGDRVGYGYTF. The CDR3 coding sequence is TGTGCCACCAGCAGAGGGGACAGGGTAGGCTATGGCTACACCTTC.

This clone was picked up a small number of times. CDR3 coding DNA: TGTGCCAGCAGCGCCCAGGGCGCCGGGGAGCTGTTTTTT. This codes for CASSAQGAGELFF. The rearrangement uses TRBV7-9 and TRBJ2-2; tentatively, D is TRBD1 (5 bases). Trimming took off 5 bases at V and 6 bases at J, with 10 bases between the two ends. This CDR3 is built from 13 residues. Germline assignment: CDR1 SEHNR and CDR2 FQNEAQ (reference sequence).

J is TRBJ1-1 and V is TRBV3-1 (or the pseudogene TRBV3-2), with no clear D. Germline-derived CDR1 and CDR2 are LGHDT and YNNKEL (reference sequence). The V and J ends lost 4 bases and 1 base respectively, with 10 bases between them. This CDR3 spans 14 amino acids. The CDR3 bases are TGTGCCAGCAGCCTAGTCCCGGGGAACACTGAAGCTTTCTTT. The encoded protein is CASSLVPGNTEAFF.

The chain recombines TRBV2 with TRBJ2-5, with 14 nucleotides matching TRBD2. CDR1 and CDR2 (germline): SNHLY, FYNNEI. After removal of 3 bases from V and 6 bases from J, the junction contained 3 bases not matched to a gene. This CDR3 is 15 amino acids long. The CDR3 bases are TGTGCCAGCAGTGAGACTAGCGGGGGGGCGAAGACCCAGTACTTC. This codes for CASSETSGGAKTQYF. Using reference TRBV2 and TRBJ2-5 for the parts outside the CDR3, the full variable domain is EPEVTQTPSHQVTQMGQEVILRCVPISNHLYFYWYRQILGQKVEFLVSFYNNEISEKSEIFDDQFSVERPDGSNFTLKIRSTKLEDSAMYFCASSETSGGAKTQYFGPGTRLLVL.

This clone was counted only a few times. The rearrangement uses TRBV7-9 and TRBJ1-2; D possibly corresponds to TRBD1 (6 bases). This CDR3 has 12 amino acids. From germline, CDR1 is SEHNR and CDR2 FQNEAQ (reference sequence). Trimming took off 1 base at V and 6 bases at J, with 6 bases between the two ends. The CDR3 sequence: CASSLEGDGYTF. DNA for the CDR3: TGTGCCAGCAGCTTAGAGGGGGATGGCTACACCTTC.

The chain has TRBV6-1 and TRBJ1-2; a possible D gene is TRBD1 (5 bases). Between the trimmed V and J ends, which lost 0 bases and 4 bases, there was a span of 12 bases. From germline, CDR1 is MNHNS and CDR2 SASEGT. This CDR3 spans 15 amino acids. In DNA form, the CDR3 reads TGTGCCAGCAGTGAAGCCTCCGGCAGGGCCTATGGCTACACCTTC. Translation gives CASSEASGRAYGYTF.

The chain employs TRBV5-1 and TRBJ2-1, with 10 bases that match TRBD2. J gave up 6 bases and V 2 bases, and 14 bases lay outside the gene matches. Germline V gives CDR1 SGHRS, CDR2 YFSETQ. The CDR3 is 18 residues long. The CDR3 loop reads CASSFSAGSSGRGNEQFF. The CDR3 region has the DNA TGCGCCAGCAGCTTTTCAGCTGGTTCTAGCGGGAGAGGCAATGAGCAGTTCTTC.

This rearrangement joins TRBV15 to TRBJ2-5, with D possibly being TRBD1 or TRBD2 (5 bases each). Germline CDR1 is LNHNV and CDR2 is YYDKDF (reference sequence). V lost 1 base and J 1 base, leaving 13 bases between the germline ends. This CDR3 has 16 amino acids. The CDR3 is CATSRGTGTTQETQYF. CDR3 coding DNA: TGTGCCACCAGCAGAGGGACCGGGACCACCCAAGAGACCCAGTACTTC.

Written as DNA, the CDR3 is TGCGCCAGCAGCCAAGATGGGGCTGAGAGCTCCTACAATGAGCAGTTCTTC. This codes for CASSQDGAESSYNEQFF. This chain uses TRBV4-1 with TRBJ2-1, with D possibly TRBD1 on 5 matching bases. Germline CDR1 and CDR2: MGHRA and YSYEKL. This CDR3 region has 17 residues. Trimming took 0 bases from V and 0 from J, leaving 12 bases between them.

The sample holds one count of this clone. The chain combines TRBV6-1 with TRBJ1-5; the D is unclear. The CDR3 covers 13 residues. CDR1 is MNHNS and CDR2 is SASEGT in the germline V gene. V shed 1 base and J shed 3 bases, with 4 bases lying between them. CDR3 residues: CASSEGPNQPQHF. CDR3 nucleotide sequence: TGTGCCAGCAGTGAAGGGCCCAATCAGCCCCAGCATTTT.

The CDR3 protein is CASSLAQSRGKLFF. The CDR3 bases are TGTGCCAGCAGCTTAGCACAAAGTCGTGGAAAACTGTTTTTT. The chain recombines TRBV7-9 with TRBJ1-4; D ambiguous. Germline lookup yields CDR1 SEHNR and CDR2 FQNEAQ (reference sequence). This CDR3 is 14 amino acids long. Trimming removed 0 bases at V and 10 bases at J, with 12 bases between.

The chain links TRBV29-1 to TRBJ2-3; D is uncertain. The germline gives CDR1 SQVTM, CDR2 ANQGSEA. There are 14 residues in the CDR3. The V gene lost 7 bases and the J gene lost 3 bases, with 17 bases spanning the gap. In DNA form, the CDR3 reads TGCAGCGCTCTCGGGTCGGTTAGTACAGATACGCAGTATTTT. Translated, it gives CSALGSVSTDTQYF.

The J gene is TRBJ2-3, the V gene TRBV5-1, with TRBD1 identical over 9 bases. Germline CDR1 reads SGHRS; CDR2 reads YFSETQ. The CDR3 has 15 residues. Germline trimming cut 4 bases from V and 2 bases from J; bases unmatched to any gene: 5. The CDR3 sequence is CASSGTGIATDTQYF. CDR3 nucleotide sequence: TGCGCCAGCAGCGGGACAGGGATCGCCACAGATACGCAGTATTTT. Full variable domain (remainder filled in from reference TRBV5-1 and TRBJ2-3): KAGVTQTPRYLIKTRGQQVTLSCSPISGHRSVSWYQQTPGQGLQFLFEYFSETQRNKGNFPGRFSGRQFSNSRSEMNVSTLELGDSALYLCASSGTGIATDTQYFGPGTRLTVL.

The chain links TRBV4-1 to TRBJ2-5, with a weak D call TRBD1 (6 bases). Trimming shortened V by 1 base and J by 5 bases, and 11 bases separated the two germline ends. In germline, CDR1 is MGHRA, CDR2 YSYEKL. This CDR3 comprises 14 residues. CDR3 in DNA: TGCGCCAGCAGCCAAGTTGGGCAGGGGGAGACCCAGTACTTC. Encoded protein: CASSQVGQGETQYF.

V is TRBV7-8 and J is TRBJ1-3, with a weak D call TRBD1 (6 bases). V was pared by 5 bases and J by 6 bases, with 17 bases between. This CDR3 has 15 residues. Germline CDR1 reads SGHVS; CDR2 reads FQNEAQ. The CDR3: CASSREGGHLNTIYF. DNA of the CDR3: TGTGCCAGCAGCCGAGAAGGGGGTCACTTAAACACCATATATTTT.

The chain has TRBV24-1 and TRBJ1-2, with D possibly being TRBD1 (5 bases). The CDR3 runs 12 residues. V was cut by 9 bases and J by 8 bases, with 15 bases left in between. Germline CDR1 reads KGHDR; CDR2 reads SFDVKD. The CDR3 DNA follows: TGTGCCACCGGCTTGGGGGGAATAGGCTACACCTTC. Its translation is CATGLGGIGYTF.

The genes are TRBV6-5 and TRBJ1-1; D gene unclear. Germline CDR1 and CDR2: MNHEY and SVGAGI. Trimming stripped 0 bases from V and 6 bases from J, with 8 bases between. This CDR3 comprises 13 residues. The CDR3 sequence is CASSYSNRAEAFF. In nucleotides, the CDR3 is TGTGCCAGCAGTTACTCGAACAGAGCTGAAGCTTTCTTT.

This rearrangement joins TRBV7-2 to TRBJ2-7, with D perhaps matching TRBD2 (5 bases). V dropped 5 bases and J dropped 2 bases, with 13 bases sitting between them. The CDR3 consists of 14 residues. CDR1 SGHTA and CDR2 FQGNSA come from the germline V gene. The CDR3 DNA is TGTGCCAGCAGCCCACGTGGAGGCCCCTACGAGCAGTACTTC. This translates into CASSPRGGPYEQYF. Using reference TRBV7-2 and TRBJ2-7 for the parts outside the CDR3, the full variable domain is GAGVSQSPSNKVTEKGKDVELRCDPISGHTALYWYRQSLGQGLEFLIYFQGNSAPDKSGLPSDRFSAERTGGSVSTLTIQRTQQEDSAVYLCASSPRGGPYEQYFGPGTRLTVT.

For the CDR3, the DNA is TGTGCCACCGCCTTGACTAGCGGGAGCGAGCAGTACTTC. Translated: CATALTSGSEQYF. V and J are TRBV24-1 and TRBJ2-7, with TRBD2 matching over 12 bases. The CDR3 contains 13 residues. The V segment lost 9 bases and the J segment 6 bases; nucleotides outside the gene matches: 5. CDR1 and CDR2 (germline): KGHDR, SFDVKD.

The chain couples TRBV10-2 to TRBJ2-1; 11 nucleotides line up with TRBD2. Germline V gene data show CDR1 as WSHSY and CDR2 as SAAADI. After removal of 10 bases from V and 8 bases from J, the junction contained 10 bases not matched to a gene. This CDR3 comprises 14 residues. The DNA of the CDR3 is TGCGCCACCACGTCAACTAGCGGGAGCGATGAGCAGTTCTTC. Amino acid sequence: CATTSTSGSDEQFF.

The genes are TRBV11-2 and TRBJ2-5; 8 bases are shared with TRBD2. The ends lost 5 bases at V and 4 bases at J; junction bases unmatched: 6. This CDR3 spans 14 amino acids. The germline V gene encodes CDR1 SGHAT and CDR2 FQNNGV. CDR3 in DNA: TGTGCCAGCAGCGTCGCGGGGGGAGGAGAGACCCAGTACTTC. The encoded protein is CASSVAGGGETQYF. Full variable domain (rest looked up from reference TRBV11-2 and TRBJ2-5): EAGVAQSPRYKIIEKRQSVAFWCNPISGHATLYWYQQILGQGPKLLIQFQNNGVVDDSQLPKDRFSAERLKGVDSTLKIQPAKLEDSAVYLCASSVAGGGETQYFGPGTRLLVL.